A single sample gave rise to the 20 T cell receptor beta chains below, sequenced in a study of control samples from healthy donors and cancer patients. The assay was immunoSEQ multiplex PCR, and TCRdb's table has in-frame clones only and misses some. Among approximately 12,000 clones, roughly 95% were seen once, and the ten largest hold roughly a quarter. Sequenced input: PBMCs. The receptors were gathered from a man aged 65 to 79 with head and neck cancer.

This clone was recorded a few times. The chain's CDR3 is CASSFLNEKLFF. In DNA, the CDR3 is TGCGCCAGCAGCTTTCTTAATGAAAAACTGTTTTTT. The chain uses TRBV4-1 and TRBJ1-4; D gene uncertain. V was cut by 5 bases and J by 4 bases, with 5 bases left in between. This CDR3 region has 12 residues. Germline lookup yields CDR1 MGHRA and CDR2 YSYEKL.

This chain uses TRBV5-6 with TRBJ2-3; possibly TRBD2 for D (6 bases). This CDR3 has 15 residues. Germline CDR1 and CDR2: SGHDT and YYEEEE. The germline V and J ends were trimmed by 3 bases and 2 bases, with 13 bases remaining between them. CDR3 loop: CASSSSGEVTDTQYF. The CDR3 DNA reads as TGTGCCAGCAGCTCATCCGGGGAGGTCACAGATACGCAGTATTTT.

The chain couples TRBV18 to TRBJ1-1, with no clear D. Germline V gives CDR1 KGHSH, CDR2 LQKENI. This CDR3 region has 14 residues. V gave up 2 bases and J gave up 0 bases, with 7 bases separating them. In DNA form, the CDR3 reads TGTGCCAGCTCACCAATATCTATGAACACTGAAGCTTTCTTT. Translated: CASSPISMNTEAFF.

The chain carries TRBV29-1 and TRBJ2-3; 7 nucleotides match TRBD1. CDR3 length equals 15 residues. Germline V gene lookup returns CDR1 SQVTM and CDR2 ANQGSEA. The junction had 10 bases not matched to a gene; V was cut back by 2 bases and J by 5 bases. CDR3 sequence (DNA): TGCAGCGTTGAACAACCGGGACAGAAGCGAGATACGCAGTATTTT. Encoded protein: CSVEQPGQKRDTQYF.

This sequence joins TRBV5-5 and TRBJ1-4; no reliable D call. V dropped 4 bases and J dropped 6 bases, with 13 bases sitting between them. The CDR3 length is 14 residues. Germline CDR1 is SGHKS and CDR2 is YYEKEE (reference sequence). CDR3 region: CASSPDGGYEKLFF. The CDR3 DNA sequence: TGTGCCAGCAGCCCGGACGGTGGATATGAAAAACTGTTTTTT. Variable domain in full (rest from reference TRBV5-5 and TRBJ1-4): DAGVTQSPTHLIKTRGQQVTLRCSPISGHKSVSWYQQVLGQGPQFIFQYYEKEERGRGNFPDRFSARQFPNYSSELNVNALLLGDSALYLCASSPDGGYEKLFFGSGTQLSVL.

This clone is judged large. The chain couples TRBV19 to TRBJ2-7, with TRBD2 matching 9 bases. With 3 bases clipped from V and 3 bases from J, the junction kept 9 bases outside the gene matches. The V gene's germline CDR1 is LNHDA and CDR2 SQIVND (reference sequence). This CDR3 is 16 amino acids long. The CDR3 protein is CASSMAGGLAIYEQYF. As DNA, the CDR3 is TGTGCCAGTAGTATGGCGGGGGGACTAGCAATCTACGAGCAGTACTTC.

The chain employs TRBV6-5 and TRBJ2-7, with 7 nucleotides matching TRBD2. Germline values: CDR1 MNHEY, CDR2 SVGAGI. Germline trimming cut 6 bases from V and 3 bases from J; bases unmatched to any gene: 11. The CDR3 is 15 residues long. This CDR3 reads CASRAGLAEIYEQYF. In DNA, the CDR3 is TGTGCCAGCAGGGCCGGGCTAGCGGAAATCTACGAGCAGTACTTC.

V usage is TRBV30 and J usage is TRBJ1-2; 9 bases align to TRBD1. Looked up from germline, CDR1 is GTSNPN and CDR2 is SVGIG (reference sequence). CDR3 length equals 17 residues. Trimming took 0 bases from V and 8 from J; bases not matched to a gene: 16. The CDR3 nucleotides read TGTGCCTGGAGTGTACGGACCCACCCGGGACAGGGTACGGGCTACACCTTC. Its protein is CAWSVRTHPGQGTGYTF.

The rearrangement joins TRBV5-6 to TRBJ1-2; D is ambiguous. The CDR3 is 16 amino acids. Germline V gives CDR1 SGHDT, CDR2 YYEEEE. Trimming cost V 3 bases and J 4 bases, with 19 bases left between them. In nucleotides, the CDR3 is TGTGCCAGCAGCTCGGGAAGTTCGGGCTCTATCTATGGCTACACCTTC. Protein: CASSSGSSGSIYGYTF.

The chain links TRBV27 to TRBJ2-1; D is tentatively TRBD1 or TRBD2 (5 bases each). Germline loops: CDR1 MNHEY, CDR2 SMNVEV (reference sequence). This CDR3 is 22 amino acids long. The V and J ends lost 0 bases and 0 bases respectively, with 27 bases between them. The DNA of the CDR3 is TGTGCCAGCAGTTTATCAGCCCCGGCTTCTGGTATCGGGACGAGCTCCTACAATGAGCAGTTCTTC. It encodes CASSLSAPASGIGTSSYNEQFF.

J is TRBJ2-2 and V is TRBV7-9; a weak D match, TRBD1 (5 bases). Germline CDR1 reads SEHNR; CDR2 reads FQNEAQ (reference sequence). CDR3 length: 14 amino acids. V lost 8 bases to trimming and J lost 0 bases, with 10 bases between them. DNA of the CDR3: TGTGCCAGCGGGGCACTGGCGAACACCGGGGAGCTGTTTTTT. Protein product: CASGALANTGELFF.

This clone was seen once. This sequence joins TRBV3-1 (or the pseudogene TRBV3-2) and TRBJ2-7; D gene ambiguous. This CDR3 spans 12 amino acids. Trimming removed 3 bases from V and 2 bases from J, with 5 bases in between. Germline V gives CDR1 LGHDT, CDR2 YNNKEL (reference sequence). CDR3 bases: TGTGCCAGCAGCCACAGCCCCTACGAGCAGTACTTC. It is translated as CASSHSPYEQYF.

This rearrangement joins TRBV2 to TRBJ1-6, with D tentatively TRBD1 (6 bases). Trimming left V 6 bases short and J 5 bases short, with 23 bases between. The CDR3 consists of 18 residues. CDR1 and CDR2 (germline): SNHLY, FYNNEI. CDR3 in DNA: TGTGCCAGCAGCCAAGTGGGGCTTCGGGGGCAGAATAATTCACCCCTCCACTTT. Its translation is CASSQVGLRGQNNSPLHF.

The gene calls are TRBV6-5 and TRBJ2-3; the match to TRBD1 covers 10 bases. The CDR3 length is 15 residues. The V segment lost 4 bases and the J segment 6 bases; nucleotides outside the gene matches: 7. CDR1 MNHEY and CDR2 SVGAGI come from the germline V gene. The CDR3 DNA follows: TGTGCCAGCAGTTCGACAGGGGGCTTAGGGGATACGCAGTATTTT. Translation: CASSSTGGLGDTQYF.

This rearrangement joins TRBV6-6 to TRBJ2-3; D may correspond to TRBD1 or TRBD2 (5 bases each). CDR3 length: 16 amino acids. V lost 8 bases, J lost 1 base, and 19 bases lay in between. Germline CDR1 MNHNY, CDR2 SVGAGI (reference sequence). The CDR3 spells CASQLGGQAGTDTQYF. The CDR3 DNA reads TGTGCCAGCCAACTTGGGGGTCAGGCCGGCACAGATACGCAGTATTTT.

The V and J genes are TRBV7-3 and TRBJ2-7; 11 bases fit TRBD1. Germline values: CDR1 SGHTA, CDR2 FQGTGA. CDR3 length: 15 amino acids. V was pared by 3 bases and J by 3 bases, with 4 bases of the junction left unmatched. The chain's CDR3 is CASSFDGTGGYEQYF. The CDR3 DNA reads TGTGCCAGCAGCTTCGATGGGACAGGGGGCTACGAGCAGTACTTC.

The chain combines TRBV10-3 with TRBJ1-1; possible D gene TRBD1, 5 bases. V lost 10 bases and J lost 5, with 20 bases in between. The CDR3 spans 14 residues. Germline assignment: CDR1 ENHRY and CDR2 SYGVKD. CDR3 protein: CATGHGQGLTEAFF. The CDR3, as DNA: TGTGCCACTGGACATGGGCAAGGGTTGACTGAAGCTTTCTTT.

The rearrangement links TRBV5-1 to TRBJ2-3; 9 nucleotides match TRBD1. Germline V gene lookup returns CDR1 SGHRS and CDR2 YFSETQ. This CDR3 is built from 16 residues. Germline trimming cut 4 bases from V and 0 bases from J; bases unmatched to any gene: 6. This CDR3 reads CASSITGTGSTDTQYF. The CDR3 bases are TGCGCCAGCAGCATAACCGGGACAGGGAGCACAGATACGCAGTATTTT.

As DNA, the CDR3 is TGCGCCAGCAGTGTTCGAAGGGACCCCGGGGAGCTGTTTTTT. Translation gives CASSVRRDPGELFF. The chain recombines TRBV10-2 with TRBJ2-2; tentatively, D is TRBD1 or TRBD2 (5 bases each). From germline, CDR1 is WSHSY and CDR2 SAAADI. V gave up 4 bases and J gave up 6 bases, with 12 bases separating them. This CDR3 has 14 residues.

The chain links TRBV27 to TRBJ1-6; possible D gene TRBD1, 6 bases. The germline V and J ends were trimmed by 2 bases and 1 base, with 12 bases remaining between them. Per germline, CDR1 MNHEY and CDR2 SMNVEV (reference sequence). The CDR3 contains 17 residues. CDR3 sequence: CASSLTGRRSYNSPLHF. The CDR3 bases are TGTGCCAGCAGTTTAACAGGGCGGAGGTCCTATAATTCACCCCTCCACTTT.